The clone carrying this T cell receptor (beta chain) was counted only a few times. Its antigen is unidentified. This sample's TCRbeta library carried unique molecular identifier barcodes. TCRdb analysed the PCR reads with MiXCR anew, one entry per CDR3 protein. The sample contains over 100,000 distinct CDR3 sequences, roughly 6% of which appear only once. Germline V gene sequence: CDR1 SEHNR, CDR2 FQNEAQ (reference sequence). The length of the CDR3 is 14 residues. Trimming shortened V by 2 bases and J by 3 bases, and 11 bases separated the two germline ends. These data belong to a study of T-cell reconstitution after alpha-beta-depleted transplantation in children. Overall study results and limits: At around two months after transplant, the alpha-beta T cells were reportedly derived from several hundred expanded clones that came from non-depleted graft cells. Recipient T cells and thymic progenitors that survived were the source of the high TCRbeta diversity seen at day 60 in some patients.

The clonotype originates from a female patient aged 2-10 years who had a stem cell transplant for Fanconi anemia, so the T cells may come from the graft donor. The starting material was PBMCs, mostly from graft donor cells, obtained 60 days after TCRalphabeta/CD19-depleted stem cell transplant. This chain links TRBV7-9 with TRBJ2-7; perhaps TRBD2 as D (5 bases). CDR3 region: CASSLSGFLYEQYF. The CDR3 coding sequence is TGTGCCAGCAGCTTATCGGGATTCCTCTACGAGCAGTACTTC.